This is a list of T cell receptor beta chains from one sample in a study of T cell responses to AZD1222 COVID-19 vaccine. Here immunoSEQ multiplex PCR was the method, and the copy in TCRdb shows in-frame clones only, minus some. The sample includes about 120,000 clones, 80% to 90% of them seen just once. Here the sequenced sample was peripheral blood, taken on day 0 of AZD1222 vaccination. These receptors came from an adult in good health. The CDR3 runs from the conserved cysteine through the conserved F or W. A D gene is named only where the DNA matches it firmly. Expanded clones are given a class, and other clones once, few, many or no size at all.

TRBV7-2	-	TRBD1	TRBJ2-1	TGTGCCAGCAGCTTAGGAGCACAGGGGGCCAATGAGCAGTTCTTC	CASSLGAQGANEQFF
TRBV6-6	-	TRBD2	TRBJ2-7	TGTGCCAGCAGTTCGGGGACTAGCGGGCTCTACGAGCAGTACTTC	CASSSGTSGLYEQYF
TRBV21-1	-	-	TRBJ1-5	TGTGCCAGGGGGGGGGCCAGCAATCAGCCCCAGCATTTT	CARGGASNQPQHF
TRBV7-3	-	-	TRBJ2-1	TGTGCCAGCAGCGCACACGGGCCGGGAAACACCCTTGATGAGCAGTTCTTC	CASSAHGPGNTLDEQFF
TRBV5-4	-	-	TRBJ1-1	TGTGCCAGCAGCGTACACCGGAACACTGAAGCTTTCTTT	CASSVHRNTEAFF
TRBV7-8	once	-	TRBJ2-3	TGTGCCAGCAGCCCTGAGACTGGAAACACAGATACGCAGTATTTT	CASSPETGNTDTQYF
TRBV7-9	few	-	TRBJ1-5	TGTGCCAGCAGCCTCCAAAGCAATCAGCCCCAGCATTTT	CASSLQSNQPQHF
TRBV6-5	once	-	TRBJ2-3	TGTGCCAGCGAAGGGACCGATGGGACAGATACGCAGTATTTT	CASEGTDGTDTQYF
TRBV30	-	TRBD1	TRBJ2-5	TGTGCCTGGAGTGTATCCGGGACAGGGAAGACCCAGTACTTC	CAWSVSGTGKTQYF
TRBV11-3	-	TRBD2	TRBJ2-2	TGTGCCAGCAGCCCCCCCGGACTAGCGGGAGCAAGCACCGGGGAGCTGTTTTTT	CASSPPGLAGASTGELFF
TRBV30	-	-	TRBJ1-1	TGTGCCTGTACTCAGAAGGGAGGATACACTGAAGCTTTCTTT	CACTQKGGYTEAFF
TRBV6-5	-	-	TRBJ1-3	TGTGCCAGCAGTTACTCTTTGGGGGGCTCTGGAAACACCATATATTTT	CASSYSLGGSGNTIYF
TRBV7-9	-	-	TRBJ2-5	TGTGCCAGCAGCCCCGTAAAAAAGCCAGTGTACCAAGAGACCCAGTACTTC	CASSPVKKPVYQETQYF
TRBV18	-	TRBD1	TRBJ1-3	TGTGCCAGCTCATCGGGACAGGGGAGTGGAAACACCATATATTTT	CASSSGQGSGNTIYF
TRBV19	-	-	TRBJ2-1	TGTGCCAGTAGTATGCGACAGCTGAGCTACAATGAGCAGTTCTTC	CASSMRQLSYNEQFF
TRBV6-5	once	TRBD1	TRBJ2-1	TGTGCCAGCAGCCGACAGGGGGTAGGGGAGCAGTTCTTC	CASSRQGVGEQFF
TRBV6-1	-	TRBD2	TRBJ2-2	TGTGCCAGCAGTGAACAACTAGCGGGAGGCTATAACACCGGGGAGCTGTTTTTT	CASSEQLAGGYNTGELFF
TRBV5-4	-	TRBD1	TRBJ1-2	TGTGCCAGCAGCTTGATGGACAGGGGAGTTGGGGGCTACACCTTC	CASSLMDRGVGGYTF
TRBV11-3	once	-	TRBJ1-2	TGTGCCAGCAGCTTAGAAGGCCCCGTGGGGGGCTACACCTTC	CASSLEGPVGGYTF
TRBV5-1	-	-	TRBJ1-4	TGCGCCAGCAGCTTGATGGGGGGAGAAAAACTGTTTTTT	CASSLMGGEKLFF
TRBV11-3	-	TRBD2	TRBJ2-2	TGTGCCAGCAGCTTACGAACTAGCGGGAGAGGTACCGGGGAGCTGTTTTTT	CASSLRTSGRGTGELFF
TRBV9	-	-	TRBJ1-2	TGTGCCAGCAGCGTAGGGTTTAGTGGGTTTAACTATGGCTACACCTTC	CASSVGFSGFNYGYTF
TRBV5-1	once	TRBD1	TRBJ1-1	TGCGCCAGCAGCTTCGGGACAGGGTTTGACACTGAAGCTTTCTTT	CASSFGTGFDTEAFF
TRBV2	-	TRBD1	TRBJ1-3	TGTGCCAGCAACGGACAGGGAGCGGACACCATATATTTT	CASNGQGADTIYF
TRBV6-5	-	TRBD1	TRBJ1-6	TGTGCCAGCCGACAGGGTCCGGATTCACCCCTCCACTTT	CASRQGPDSPLHF
TRBV27	-	TRBD1	TRBJ1-1	TGTGCCAGCAGTTATACAGGGGGGAACACTGAAGCTTTCTTT	CASSYTGGNTEAFF
TRBV30	-	-	TRBJ2-7	TGTGCCTGGAGCGGACAGCACTACGAGCAGTACTTC	CAWSGQHYEQYF
TRBV11-2	-	-	TRBJ2-2	TGTGCCAGCACCTCGATGTTTCTTGTAGGGGAGCTGTTTTTT	CASTSMFLVGELFF
TRBV5-4	-	TRBD2	TRBJ2-1	TGTGCCAGCAGCACCTTAGCGGGGACCAACAATGAGCAGTTCTTC	CASSTLAGTNNEQFF
TRBV25-1	-	TRBD1	TRBJ2-7	TGTGCCAGCAGTGAGCATTCAGGGACAGGTCGGTCCTACGAGCAGTACTTC	CASSEHSGTGRSYEQYF
TRBV5-1	-	-	TRBJ2-7	TGCGCCAGCAGCTTGGCAGGGGACGAGCAGTACTTC	CASSLAGDEQYF
TRBV5-1	-	-	TRBJ2-3	TGCGCCAGCAGCTTGGTTCTAGGTCTAGATACGCAGTATTTT	CASSLVLGLDTQYF
TRBV24-1	-	-	TRBJ2-2	TGTGCCACCAGTGACCCAACGACACGGTCCGGGGAGCTGTTTTTT	CATSDPTTRSGELFF
TRBV10-3	-	-	TRBJ1-3	TGTGCCAGCCAGGGTTCTGGAAACACCATATATTTT	CASQGSGNTIYF
TRBV18	-	-	TRBJ1-3	TGTGCCAGCTCACCACCGGTACCCGAAGGAAACACCATATATTTT	CASSPPVPEGNTIYF
TRBV10-3	-	TRBD1	TRBJ1-2	TGTGCCATCAGTGAGCCCCGGACAGGAGTCTATGGCTACACCTTC	CAISEPRTGVYGYTF
TRBV19	-	-	TRBJ1-1	TGTGCCAGTAGTTTAGAGACAGGCGCGGCTTTCTTT	CASSLETGAAFF
TRBV4-3	-	TRBD2	TRBJ2-3	TGCGCCATCCCCGGACTAGCCCACGACCAATTT	CAIPGLAHDQF
TRBV24-1	-	-	TRBJ1-2	TGTGCCACCAGTGATGGGGGGGCTATCTATGGCTACACCTTC	CATSDGGAIYGYTF
TRBV3-1/TRBV3-2	-	TRBD1	TRBJ2-7	TGTGCCAGCAGCCAAAACACAGGGGTGGCCTACGAGCAGTACTTC	CASSQNTGVAYEQYF
TRBV5-1	-	-	TRBJ1-3	TGCGCCAGCAGCTTGGCGGGGGTGAGCACCATATATTTT	CASSLAGVSTIYF
TRBV7-9	-	-	TRBJ1-2	TGTGCCAGCAGCTTACAGGTCGGGGAAAATGGCTACACCTTC	CASSLQVGENGYTF
TRBV19	-	-	TRBJ1-5	TGTGCCAGTAGTAGTCCCGATAGCAATCAGCCCCAGCATTTT	CASSSPDSNQPQHF
TRBV7-3	-	-	TRBJ2-6	TGTGCCAGCAGTCAAACCCTTTCTGGGGCCAACGTCCTGACTTTC	CASSQTLSGANVLTF
TRBV27	-	-	TRBJ2-7	TGTGCCAGTCGAACCGGAGGCTACGAGCAGTACTTC	CASRTGGYEQYF